Listed below are T cell receptor beta chains from one sample, sequenced in a study of vaccination effects on CD4 cells after COVID-19. These receptors are not linked to any known antigen. Sequenced by immunoSEQ multiplex PCR; TCRdb stores in-frame clones only, minus some. The table includes some 20,000 clones, about 70% detected once. The sample was CD4+ T cells from PBMCs cultured with HCoV-229E spike peptides, taken before COVID-19 vaccination. The origin of the receptors is a human donor who received a COVID-19 vaccine. Each CDR3 is given with its conserved first and last residue. Fields, in order: clone size, D gene, V gene, J gene, CDR3 protein, CDR3 DNA. The D gene is left open where the match is weak. Only part of the rows carry a size: once, few, many, or a class if the clone is expanded.

abundance: .; d_gene: TRBD1; v_gene: TRBV19; j_gene: TRBJ2-7; CDR3aa: CASSIGTGRYEQYF; CDR3nt: TGTGCCAGTAGTATAGGGACAGGGCGCTACGAGCAGTACTTC
abundance: .; d_gene: .; v_gene: TRBV5-1; j_gene: TRBJ2-2; CDR3aa: CASSLHRLDSTGELFF; CDR3nt: TGCGCCAGCAGCTTACACAGACTAGATTCCACCGGGGAGCTGTTTTTT
abundance: once; d_gene: .; v_gene: TRBV6-5; j_gene: TRBJ1-2; CDR3aa: CATSGEINYGYTF; CDR3nt: TGTGCCACCTCAGGGGAGATTAACTATGGCTACACCTTC
abundance: .; d_gene: .; v_gene: TRBV7-9; j_gene: TRBJ1-1; CDR3aa: CASSRTHTGGPTEAFF; CDR3nt: TGTGCCAGCAGCCGGACACATACTGGGGGGCCCACTGAAGCTTTCTTT
abundance: .; d_gene: TRBD1; v_gene: TRBV9; j_gene: TRBJ1-5; CDR3aa: CASSETGVNQPQHF; CDR3nt: TGTGCCAGCAGTGAAACAGGGGTTAATCAGCCCCAGCATTTT
abundance: .; d_gene: .; v_gene: TRBV27; j_gene: TRBJ2-3; CDR3aa: CASSYSGTQYF; CDR3nt: TGTGCCAGCAGTTATAGTGGTACGCAGTATTTT
abundance: .; d_gene: .; v_gene: TRBV7-9; j_gene: TRBJ2-3; CDR3aa: CASSPWGASGTDTQYF; CDR3nt: TGTGCCAGCAGCCCGTGGGGGGCTAGCGGCACAGATACGCAGTATTTT
abundance: .; d_gene: TRBD2; v_gene: TRBV7-9; j_gene: TRBJ2-1; CDR3aa: CASSRLAGKSGNEQFF; CDR3nt: TGTGCCAGCAGTCGACTAGCGGGGAAGTCGGGAAATGAGCAGTTCTTC
abundance: .; d_gene: .; v_gene: TRBV11-3; j_gene: TRBJ2-1; CDR3aa: CASSSARRSNEQFF; CDR3nt: TGTGCCAGCAGCTCCGCCCGGCGTTCCAATGAGCAGTTCTTC
abundance: .; d_gene: TRBD2; v_gene: TRBV6-5; j_gene: TRBJ2-5; CDR3aa: CASTTGGGGETQYF; CDR3nt: TGTGCCAGCACCACGGGGGGGGGCGGAGAGACCCAGTACTTC
abundance: .; d_gene: .; v_gene: TRBV5-4; j_gene: TRBJ2-3; CDR3aa: CASSLGFGQTDTQYF; CDR3nt: TGTGCCAGCAGCTTGGGTTTTGGTCAGACAGATACGCAGTATTTT
abundance: few; d_gene: .; v_gene: TRBV7-8; j_gene: TRBJ1-2; CDR3aa: CASSLVLVNSYTF; CDR3nt: TGTGCCAGCAGCTTAGTCTTGGTGAACAGCTACACCTTC
abundance: .; d_gene: TRBD1; v_gene: TRBV6-5; j_gene: TRBJ2-3; CDR3aa: CASSKWTGSTDTQYF; CDR3nt: TGTGCCAGCAGCAAATGGACAGGGAGCACAGATACGCAGTATTTT
abundance: .; d_gene: .; v_gene: TRBV11-3; j_gene: TRBJ2-1; CDR3aa: CASSLVQGAYNEQFF; CDR3nt: TGTGCCAGCAGCTTAGTTCAGGGAGCCTACAATGAGCAGTTCTTC
abundance: .; d_gene: TRBD2; v_gene: TRBV5-6; j_gene: TRBJ2-3; CDR3aa: CASTRPGTSGGATDTQYF; CDR3nt: TGTGCCAGCACCCGACCCGGGACTAGCGGGGGGGCCACAGATACGCAGTATTTT
abundance: .; d_gene: .; v_gene: TRBV6-4; j_gene: TRBJ2-3; CDR3aa: CASSDSEGGADTQYF; CDR3nt: TGTGCCAGCAGTGACTCGGAGGGGGGGGCAGATACGCAGTATTTT
abundance: few; d_gene: TRBD1; v_gene: TRBV5-1; j_gene: TRBJ2-7; CDR3aa: CASRGQGFDEQYF; CDR3nt: TGCGCCAGCCGGGGACAGGGCTTCGACGAGCAGTACTTC
abundance: once; d_gene: TRBD2; v_gene: TRBV7-9; j_gene: TRBJ2-1; CDR3aa: CASSWTSGNEQFF; CDR3nt: TGTGCCAGCAGCTGGACTAGCGGGAATGAGCAGTTCTTC
abundance: .; d_gene: .; v_gene: TRBV3-1/TRBV3-2; j_gene: TRBJ2-1; CDR3aa: CASSQQSSYNEQFF; CDR3nt: TGTGCCAGCAGCCAACAGAGCTCCTACAATGAGCAGTTCTTC
abundance: .; d_gene: TRBD1; v_gene: TRBV6-5; j_gene: TRBJ2-7; CDR3aa: CASSSFRDRGSYEQYF; CDR3nt: TGTGCCAGCAGTTCCTTCCGGGACAGGGGATCCTACGAGCAGTACTTC
abundance: .; d_gene: TRBD2; v_gene: TRBV5-1; j_gene: TRBJ2-3; CDR3aa: CASSLEGRGGRIDTQYF; CDR3nt: TGCGCCAGCAGCTTGGAGGGCCGGGGGGGGCGGATAGATACGCAGTATTTT
abundance: .; d_gene: .; v_gene: TRBV4-1; j_gene: TRBJ1-2; CDR3aa: CASSQPGTRYGYTF; CDR3nt: TGCGCCAGCAGCCAACCCGGGACAAGGTATGGCTACACCTTC
abundance: few; d_gene: .; v_gene: TRBV6-5; j_gene: TRBJ2-2; CDR3aa: CASSDTANTGELFF; CDR3nt: TGTGCCAGCAGCGATACAGCGAACACCGGGGAGCTGTTTTTT
abundance: .; d_gene: .; v_gene: TRBV5-7; j_gene: TRBJ2-1; CDR3aa: CASSLAPVNEQFF; CDR3nt: TGTGCCAGCAGCTTAGCCCCGGTCAATGAGCAGTTCTTC
abundance: .; d_gene: .; v_gene: TRBV25-1; j_gene: TRBJ1-2; CDR3aa: CASSVSLLYGYTF; CDR3nt: TGTGCCAGCAGTGTAAGCCTACTCTATGGCTACACCTTC
abundance: few; d_gene: .; v_gene: TRBV5-5; j_gene: TRBJ1-1; CDR3aa: CASSEPIGRAEAFF; CDR3nt: TGTGCCAGCAGCGAACCCATTGGCAGGGCTGAAGCTTTCTTT
abundance: .; d_gene: TRBD1; v_gene: TRBV5-1; j_gene: TRBJ1-1; CDR3aa: CASSPPPYDRGITEAFF; CDR3nt: TGCGCCAGCAGCCCTCCGCCCTATGACAGGGGAATCACTGAAGCTTTCTTT
abundance: .; d_gene: TRBD2; v_gene: TRBV7-2; j_gene: TRBJ2-7; CDR3aa: CASSFYVGLAGVDYEQYF; CDR3nt: TGTGCCAGCAGCTTTTATGTAGGACTAGCGGGAGTCGACTACGAGCAGTACTTC
abundance: once; d_gene: TRBD1; v_gene: TRBV5-1; j_gene: TRBJ1-6; CDR3aa: CASSSGQGHSYNSPLHF; CDR3nt: TGCGCCAGCAGCTCCGGACAGGGACACTCCTATAATTCACCCCTCCACTTT
abundance: .; d_gene: .; v_gene: TRBV5-4; j_gene: TRBJ1-2; CDR3aa: CASSLAGTFNYGYTF; CDR3nt: TGTGCCAGCAGCTTGGCGGGGACGTTCAACTATGGCTACACCTTC
abundance: .; d_gene: .; v_gene: TRBV5-1; j_gene: TRBJ2-2; CDR3aa: CASSWRTGNTGELFF; CDR3nt: TGCGCCAGCAGCTGGAGGACTGGGAACACCGGGGAGCTGTTTTTT
abundance: .; d_gene: .; v_gene: TRBV2; j_gene: TRBJ1-6; CDR3aa: CASIADIYNSPLHF; CDR3nt: TGTGCCAGCATAGCAGACATTTATAATTCACCCCTCCACTTT
abundance: once; d_gene: TRBD2; v_gene: TRBV2; j_gene: TRBJ2-1; CDR3aa: CASSAGTSRNNEQFF; CDR3nt: TGTGCCAGCAGTGCCGGGACTAGCCGGAACAATGAGCAGTTCTTC
abundance: once; d_gene: TRBD1; v_gene: TRBV5-6; j_gene: TRBJ2-7; CDR3aa: CASSHGTGFVTGEQYF; CDR3nt: TGTGCCAGCAGCCACGGGACAGGGTTTGTTACGGGTGAGCAGTACTTC
abundance: .; d_gene: .; v_gene: TRBV4-2; j_gene: TRBJ1-3; CDR3aa: CASSQEGSSGNTIYF; CDR3nt: TGTGCCAGCAGCCAAGAAGGGAGCTCTGGAAACACCATATATTTT
abundance: .; d_gene: TRBD1; v_gene: TRBV7-2; j_gene: TRBJ1-1; CDR3aa: CASSLVGTGVGEAFF; CDR3nt: TGTGCCAGCAGCTTAGTGGGTACAGGGGTGGGTGAAGCTTTCTTT
abundance: .; d_gene: TRBD1; v_gene: TRBV5-6; j_gene: TRBJ2-6; CDR3aa: CASYQGAGANVLTF; CDR3nt: TGTGCCAGCTACCAGGGGGCTGGGGCCAACGTCCTGACTTTC
abundance: .; d_gene: .; v_gene: TRBV30; j_gene: TRBJ2-7; CDR3aa: CAWSHSYEQYF; CDR3nt: TGTGCCTGGAGCCACTCCTACGAGCAGTACTTC
abundance: .; d_gene: .; v_gene: TRBV29-1; j_gene: TRBJ1-2; CDR3aa: CSVALGGEGYTF; CDR3nt: TGCAGCGTTGCCCTGGGGGGGGAAGGCTACACCTTC
abundance: .; d_gene: .; v_gene: TRBV6-1; j_gene: TRBJ1-1; CDR3aa: CASSELGGGTEAFF; CDR3nt: TGTGCCAGCAGTGAATTGGGGGGGGGCACTGAAGCTTTCTTT
abundance: .; d_gene: TRBD2; v_gene: TRBV25-1; j_gene: TRBJ2-1; CDR3aa: CASRGAGYNEQFF; CDR3nt: TGTGCCAGCAGGGGAGCGGGGTACAATGAGCAGTTCTTC
abundance: .; d_gene: .; v_gene: TRBV7-6; j_gene: TRBJ1-2; CDR3aa: CASSLSVGGGFGYTF; CDR3nt: TGTGCCAGCAGCCTGTCAGTCGGCGGGGGGTTCGGCTACACCTTC
abundance: .; d_gene: .; v_gene: TRBV10-2; j_gene: TRBJ2-2; CDR3aa: CASSDPRGISTGELFF; CDR3nt: TGCGCCAGCAGTGATCCACGGGGGATATCGACCGGGGAGCTGTTTTTT
abundance: .; d_gene: .; v_gene: TRBV19; j_gene: TRBJ2-3; CDR3aa: CASSPGAEGYTDTQYF; CDR3nt: TGTGCCAGCTCCCCGGGGGCAGAGGGCTACACAGATACGCAGTATTTT